Sequencing of this T cell receptor beta chain was carried out in a study of blood T cells in healthy people across ages. Together with a sample-barcoded 5' primer, a J-beta primer mix was included in a second PCR lasting about 6 to 12 cycles. TCRdb passed the 5' RACE reads through MiXCR, listing each CDR3 protein once. The profile covers around 700,000 distinct CDR3 sequences, with 20% to 25% appearing a single time and more than 8% taken by the ten largest. In this sample, this clonotype turned up a few times. The CDR3 spans 16 residues. The germline V gene has CDR1 SEHNR and CDR2 FQNEAQ (reference sequence). The junction had 8 bases not matched to a gene; V was cut back by 1 base and J by 3 bases. This sample also belongs to another study, concerning T cells of mothers and their children. Per that paper: According to the study, all extracted RNA entered cDNA synthesis at roughly 1.5 ug per 15 ul. A second PCR was performed with the M1S primer. This primer added sample barcodes and 2-4 random nucleotides.

This chain uses TRBV7-9 with TRBJ2-5; 7 bases line up with TRBD2. The receptor comes from a boy aged 5-17 years in good health. Sequenced sample: blood. CDR3 bases: TGTGCCAGCAGCTTAGTCCCGGCGGGAGCAGAAGAGACCCAGTACTTC. Translation gives CASSLVPAGAEETQYF.